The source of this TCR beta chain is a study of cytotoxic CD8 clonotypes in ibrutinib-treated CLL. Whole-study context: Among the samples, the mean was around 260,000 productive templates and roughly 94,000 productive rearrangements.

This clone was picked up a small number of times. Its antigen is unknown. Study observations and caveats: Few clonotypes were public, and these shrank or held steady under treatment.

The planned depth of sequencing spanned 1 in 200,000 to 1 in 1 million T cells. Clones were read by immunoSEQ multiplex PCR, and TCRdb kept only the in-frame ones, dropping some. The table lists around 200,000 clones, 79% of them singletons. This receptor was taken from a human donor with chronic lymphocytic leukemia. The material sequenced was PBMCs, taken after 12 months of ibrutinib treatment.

CDR3 in DNA: TGCGCCAGCAGTGACGGCCAGGGGGGCACAGATACGCAGTATTTT. This codes for CASSDGQGGTDTQYF. This chain connects TRBV10-1 to TRBJ2-3, with 7 bases matching TRBD1. After removal of 3 bases from V and 1 base from J, the junction contained 4 bases not matched to a gene. Germline V lookup: CDR1 WNHNN, CDR2 SYGVQD (reference sequence). The CDR3 has 15 amino acids.